The present TCR beta chain was sequenced within a study of T cell changes during pregnancy in multiple sclerosis. Some clones are missing from TCRdb's copy, which holds only in-frame ones; the method was immunoSEQ multiplex PCR. The sample yields about 22,000 clones, about 90% seen once. The CDR3 loop spans 14 amino acids. Germline CDR1 MRHNA, CDR2 SNTAGT. The V and J ends lost 3 bases and 0 bases respectively, with 6 bases between them. This clone was found a few times. The V gene is TRBV6-4, the J gene TRBJ1-5, with D possibly matching TRBD1 (5 bases). This sequence was found in a female donor with multiple sclerosis, enrolled in a pregnancy study. The sample in question was CD8+ T cells from peripheral blood mononuclear cells, obtained after pregnancy. CDR3 nucleotides: TGTGCCAGCAGTGAAGGGGATAGCAATCAGCCCCAGCATTTT. This gives the protein CASSEGDSNQPQHF.